This T cell receptor beta chain was found in a study of CD8 T cells in ankylosing spondylitis. Notes on the study in general: It appeared that ankylosing spondylitis blood was characterized by a TCR beta motif of 8 or 9 highly homologous variants. Disease-linked clones reportedly showed significant enrichment in matched ankylosing spondylitis synovial fluid. In synovial fluid and blood from reactive arthritis, some motif variants were previously reported.

Quantitative 5'-RACE was performed with molecular barcodes, and it yielded the TCR beta libraries. TCRdb re-analysed the 5' RACE reads in MiXCR, keeping a single row per CDR3 protein. The sample lists about 540,000 distinct CDR3 sequences; about an eighth were seen once. The length of the CDR3 is 15 residues. V was clipped by 2 bases and J by 4 bases, with 11 bases between them. This clonotype has only one observation. What it binds is unknown. Sequenced sample: blood, either unsorted or a sorted T cell fraction (not recorded which). This chain links TRBV12-3 or TRBV12-4 with TRBJ1-4; no definite D call. This clonotype was obtained from a male donor with ankylosing spondylitis. CDR3 DNA: TGTGCCAGCAGTTTACGGGAGGGTTTTAATGAAAAACTGTTTTTT. Its protein is CASSLREGFNEKLFF.